This T cell receptor beta chain was captured in a study of regulatory T cells in long-lasting Graves disease. General study findings and limits: Newly diagnosed patients had higher TCR diversity than persistent Graves' patients did.

Time point reported: newly diagnosed GD, antithyroid drugs for less than 3 months. PBMC-extracted RNA yielded the TCR library. For TCR beta, libraries came from iRepertoire HTBI primers and Arm-PCR of CDR3 regions. TCRdb passed the multiplex PCR reads through MiXCR, listing each CDR3 protein once. The sample yields about 400,000 distinct CDR3 sequences, less than 20% seen once. With respect to this clonotype: Its specificity is not known. With only one base between it and a far larger clone, this is likely a read error.

The CDR3 consists of 14 residues. Trimming removed 5 bases at V and 1 base at J, with 11 bases between. The rearrangement links TRBV12-3 or TRBV12-4 to TRBJ1-1; unclear D gene. This receptor was identified in a female donor with Graves disease. The material was peripheral blood mononuclear cells (PBMCs), obtained at new diagnosis, from a patient treated with antithyroid drugs. The CDR3 reads CASSAPTENTEAFF. CDR3 nucleotides: TGTGCCAGCAGTGCTCCAACAGAGAACACTGAAGCTTTCTTT.